This T cell receptor beta chain was profiled in a study of read filtering for tumor transcriptome and immune sequencing. Study observations and caveats: This fraction held mixed bone marrow immune cells after CD138-negative sorting.

Molecular barcoded adaptors covering alpha/delta and beta/gamma chains were used on 400 ng RNA. TCRdb re-derived calls from the reads in MiXCR, one entry per CDR3 protein. Of about 86,000 distinct CDR3 sequences detected, around an eighth appear once; the ten largest clones hold 15%. The table lists this clonotype with many counts. Antigen: not known. Per germline, CDR1 SQVTM and CDR2 ANQGSEA. Trimming took 6 bases from V and 9 from J; bases not matched to a gene: 6. This CDR3 has 11 amino acids. Bone marrow was sampled from every patient at the time of active disease. The V call is TRBV29-1, the J call TRBJ1-1, with TRBD1 matching over 8 bases. Sequenced input: a population of CD138-negative cells sorted from bone marrow. The source is a donor aged 40 or older with multiple myeloma. The CDR3 sequence: CSVARGPQAFF. CDR3 in DNA: TGCAGCGTCGCCAGGGGGCCCCAAGCTTTCTTT.